Below, 31 T cell receptor beta chains from the same sample are listed, as sequenced in a study of spatial heterogeneity in lung cancer. Time point given: sample taken at primary tumor resection. TCRdb fed the 5' RACE reads into MiXCR, producing one record per CDR3 protein. The sample consists of tens of thousands of distinct CDR3 sequences, about 5.2% of them appearing once. Specimen: PBMCs, collected at surgery. All receptors come from a female donor with early-stage non-small cell lung cancer.

The chain couples TRBV2 to TRBJ1-2, with a possible D match to TRBD1 (6 bases). The V and J ends lost 4 bases and 2 bases respectively, with 8 bases between them. The germline V gene has CDR1 SNHLY and CDR2 FYNNEI. The CDR3 totals 13 residues. CDR3 protein: CASSAGENYGYTF. The CDR3 coding sequence is TGTGCCAGCAGTGCAGGGGAGAACTATGGCTACACCTTC.

This clonotype was observed many times. The J gene is TRBJ2-7, the V gene TRBV6-5; a weak D match, TRBD1 (5 bases). CDR1 is MNHEY, CDR2 SVGAGI, per germline. The CDR3 spans 14 residues. Between the trimmed V and J ends, which lost 2 bases and 2 bases, there was a span of 10 bases. CDR3 protein: CASSYDSSTYEQYF. DNA of the CDR3: TGTGCCAGCAGTTACGACAGCTCGACCTACGAGCAGTACTTC.

This clonotype was seen a few times. CDR3 coding DNA: TGTGCCAGCAGTTACTCAGTAGGCATTAGCGGGGGGGCGTATGAGCAGTTCTTC. It encodes CASSYSVGISGGAYEQFF. The chain recombines TRBV6-2 or TRBV6-3 with TRBJ2-1, with 11 bases that match TRBD2. In germline, CDR1 is MNHEY, CDR2 SVGEGT. The CDR3 sequence is 18 residues long. Losses at the gene ends were 0 bases for V and 8 bases for J; bases not matched to a gene: 12.

This clonotype was detected many times. The chain combines TRBV7-2 with TRBJ2-5, with D maybe TRBD1 (6 bases). V dropped 5 bases and J dropped 2 bases, with 12 bases sitting between them. This CDR3 region has 14 residues. Germline V gene data show CDR1 as SGHTA and CDR2 as FQGNSA. CDR3 nucleotide sequence: TGTGCCAGCAGCCCCGGACAGAGACAAGAGACCCAGTACTTC. Its translation: CASSPGQRQETQYF.

In its sample, this clonotype was seen many times. This rearrangement joins TRBV7-2 to TRBJ2-7, with D tentatively TRBD1 (6 bases). V was pared by 1 base and J by 7 bases, with 17 bases between. CDR3 length: 15 residues. Germline V gives CDR1 SGHTA, CDR2 FQGNSA. CDR3 DNA: TGTGCCAGCAGCTTAGGGCCACAGGGCTCGGGGGAGCAGTACTTC. It yields the protein CASSLGPQGSGEQYF.

This clonotype has just a few counts. The V and J genes are TRBV5-4 and TRBJ2-6; no firm D call. The ends were cut back, 1 base at V and 2 bases at J, with 22 bases in the middle. The germline V gene encodes CDR1 SGHNT and CDR2 YYREEE (reference sequence). The CDR3 extends over 20 amino acids. The CDR3 bases are TGTGCCAGCAGCTTGAGGATGACGGCGTCAGCCCATCCTGGGGCCAACGTCCTGACTTTC. As protein: CASSLRMTASAHPGANVLTF.

This clonotype was seen at least ten times. The CDR3 sequence: CASSFGQGLVNQPQHF. The DNA for the CDR3 is TGTGCCAGCAGTTTTGGGCAGGGGCTCGTCAATCAGCCCCAGCATTTT. V is TRBV12-3 or TRBV12-4 and J is TRBJ1-5, with D maybe TRBD1 (6 bases). The CDR3 spans 16 residues. V was trimmed by 3 bases and J by 3 bases, leaving 15 bases between them.

V gene TRBV10-3 combines with J gene TRBJ2-3, with D possibly being TRBD1 (6 bases). Germline-derived CDR1 and CDR2 are ENHRY and SYGVKD. This CDR3 contains 15 residues. V lost 7 bases and J lost 0, with 14 bases in between. CDR3 bases: TGTGCCATCACCCGGGACATCCCTAGCACAGATACGCAGTATTTT. This encodes CAITRDIPSTDTQYF.

This clonotype is labeled medium-sized (0.01 to 0.1%). The chain joins TRBV29-1 to TRBJ1-2; D uncertain. There are 16 residues in the CDR3. Trimming pared 1 base from V and 1 base from J, leaving 16 bases between. CDR1 is SQVTM and CDR2 is ANQGSEA in the germline V gene. The CDR3 region has the DNA TGCAGCGTTGAAGCTCACGGTCCCAGAGATAACTATGGCTACACCTTC. It specifies CSVEAHGPRDNYGYTF. The full variable domain, completed using reference TRBV29-1 and TRBJ1-2, is SAVISQKPSRDICQRGTSLTIQCQVDSQVTMMFWYRQQPGQSLTLIATANQGSEATYESGFVIDKFPISRPNLTFSTLTVSNMSPEDSSIYLCSVEAHGPRDNYGYTFGSGTRLTVV.

This clonotype has ten or more counts. The CDR3, as DNA: TGCAGTGCCACTGAGGACTATGGCTACACCTTC. Translated, it gives CSATEDYGYTF. V and J are TRBV20-1 and TRBJ1-2; D gene unclear. The CDR3 extends over 11 amino acids. Germline CDR1 and CDR2: DFQATT and SNEGSKA (reference sequence). With 6 bases removed from V and 3 bases from J, the gap between germline ends came to 8 bases.

CDR3 bases: TGTGCCAGCAGTCTCACAAGGGACAGTAACTCCGAGCAGTACTTC. Protein product: CASSLTRDSNSEQYF. V is TRBV27 and J is TRBJ2-7, with 7 bases lining up with TRBD1. Germline CDR1 is MNHEY and CDR2 is SMNVEV (reference sequence). J lost 6 bases, V lost 5 bases, and 13 bases had no gene match. CDR3 length: 15 residues.

This clonotype rates as medium-sized. J is TRBJ1-1 and V is TRBV9, with a weak D call TRBD1 (6 bases). The CDR3 covers 12 residues. V was cut by 4 bases and J by 7 bases, with 11 bases left in between. The germline V gene encodes CDR1 SGDLS and CDR2 YYNGEE. CDR3 sequence: CASSRGQSEAFF. The CDR3 region has the DNA TGTGCCAGCAGCCGCGGACAGAGTGAAGCTTTCTTT.

Only a few counts were recorded for this clonotype. The chain is built from TRBV30 and TRBJ2-5, with D maybe TRBD1 (5 bases). The germline V gene has CDR1 GTSNPN and CDR2 SVGIG (reference sequence). Trimming removed 3 bases at V and 6 bases at J, with 8 bases between. This CDR3 comprises 11 residues. The CDR3 region has the DNA TGTGCCTGGAGGACAGAACAGACCCAGTACTTC. Amino acids: CAWRTEQTQYF.

This clonotype was observed many times. This chain connects TRBV28 to TRBJ1-6; the D is unclear. CDR1 and CDR2 from the germline V gene are MDHEN and SYDVKM. Trimming cost V 1 base and J 4 bases, with 5 bases left between them. CDR3 length equals 14 residues. The CDR3 DNA reads as TGTGCCAGCAGTTTATTAGCTTATAATTCACCCCTCCACTTT. Translating gives CASSLLAYNSPLHF.

This clonotype was observed at least ten times. The chain is built from TRBV2 and TRBJ1-1; D remains ambiguous. CDR3 length: 14 residues. V shed 5 bases and J shed 7 bases, with 17 bases lying between them. Germline lookup yields CDR1 SNHLY and CDR2 FYNNEI. CDR3 sequence reads: CASSTPVGGNEAFF. CDR3 DNA sequence: TGTGCCAGCAGTACTCCAGTGGGAGGGAATGAAGCTTTCTTT.

The chain uses TRBV11-2 and TRBJ2-2, with D perhaps matching TRBD2 (6 bases). The CDR3 length is 16 residues. Germline V lookup: CDR1 SGHAT, CDR2 FQNNGV. The V gene lost 4 bases and the J gene lost 7 bases, with 19 bases spanning the gap. This chain's CDR3 is CASSYSGFWGVGELFF. CDR3 bases: TGTGCCAGCAGCTATAGCGGATTTTGGGGAGTCGGGGAGCTGTTTTTT.

This clonotype was detected many times. This chain connects TRBV7-6 to TRBJ2-5; 9 bases match TRBD1. V lost 0 bases to trimming and J lost 5 bases; unmatched junction nucleotides: 10. The CDR3 contains 17 residues. Germline CDR1 is SGHVS and CDR2 is FNYEAQ. This chain's CDR3 is CASSLARQGQGRETQYF. Here the CDR3 DNA reads TGTGCCAGCAGCTTAGCGCGTCAAGGACAGGGGAGGGAGACCCAGTACTTC.

This clonotype occurred many times. The V call is TRBV10-3, the J call TRBJ1-1, with D unresolved. CDR3 length: 13 amino acids. Germline CDR1 reads ENHRY; CDR2 reads SYGVKD. Between the trimmed V and J ends, which lost 0 bases and 4 bases, there was a span of 6 bases. As DNA, the CDR3 is TGTGCCATCAGTGAGTCGGCAGGCACTGAAGCTTTCTTT. This translates into CAISESAGTEAFF.

This clonotype was recorded a few times. V gene TRBV7-2 combines with J gene TRBJ2-1, with 10 bases identical to TRBD2. Germline trimming cut 2 bases from V and 4 bases from J; bases unmatched to any gene: 5. Germline V gene data show CDR1 as SGHTA and CDR2 as FQGNSA. This CDR3 region has 16 residues. CDR3: CASSLFLAGAYNEQFF. The CDR3 DNA reads as TGTGCCAGCAGCTTATTCCTAGCGGGGGCGTACAATGAGCAGTTCTTC. Supplemented by reference TRBV7-2 and TRBJ2-1, the full variable domain reads GAGVSQSPSNKVTEKGKDVELRCDPISGHTALYWYRQSLGQGLEFLIYFQGNSAPDKSGLPSDRFSAERTGGSVSTLTIQRTQQEDSAVYLCASSLFLAGAYNEQFFGPGTRLTVL.

This clonotype occurred many times. The rearrangement links TRBV4-1 to TRBJ1-3, with 9 bases fitting TRBD1. Germline V gives CDR1 MGHRA, CDR2 YSYEKL. The CDR3 extends over 18 amino acids. The J segment lost 6 bases and the V segment lost 0 bases, leaving 12 bases of the junction unmatched. The CDR3 sequence is CASSQESLGQGRENTIYF. The CDR3 DNA reads as TGCGCCAGCAGCCAAGAATCCCTGGGACAGGGCAGAGAAAACACCATATATTTT.

This clonotype was seen a handful of times. Because the CDR3's place on the DNA is in doubt, the DNA is left out and the CDR3 is given as listed by TCRdb. This chain links TRBV7-5 with TRBJ2-3; whether TRBD2, the table's D call, matches the DNA was not checked. TRBV7-5 is classified as a pseudogene. Inclusive of both ends, the CDR3 amounts to 19 amino acids. CDR3 region: CISVPEARGGGDVSDTQYF.

The V call is TRBV12-3 or TRBV12-4, the J call TRBJ1-2, with 8 bases that match TRBD1. V was pared by 6 bases and J by 4 bases, with 13 bases of the junction left unmatched. The CDR3 length is 16 residues. The CDR3, as DNA: TGTGCCAGCAGACTCCGACAGGGGCCGGACTCCTATGGCTACACCTTC. Protein: CASRLRQGPDSYGYTF.

This clonotype was observed at least ten times. V and J are TRBV2 and TRBJ2-2, with 7 bases fitting TRBD2. The CDR3 is 15 residues long. V trimming: 6 bases; J trimming: 4 bases; junction bases outside the gene matches: 8. Germline CDR1 is SNHLY and CDR2 is FYNNEI. Here the CDR3 reads CASRHTGTTTGELFF. The CDR3 DNA follows: TGTGCCAGCAGACACACCGGGACTACCACCGGGGAGCTGTTTTTT.

This clonotype has a count of ten or more. This chain uses TRBV27 with TRBJ1-6; tentatively, D is TRBD1 (5 bases). The CDR3 covers 15 residues. The V end lost 9 bases, the J end lost 9 bases, and 21 bases lay between the germline ends. Germline-derived CDR1 and CDR2 are MNHEY and SMNVEV (reference sequence). CDR3 nucleotide sequence: TGTGCCAGTCGCCCCCAGGCAGGGTTTAGTTCACCCCTCCACTTT. It codes for CASRPQAGFSSPLHF.

This clonotype was seen a handful of times. The chain has TRBV11-2 and TRBJ2-5; 8 nucleotides agree with TRBD1. The germline CDR1 and CDR2 sequences are SGHAT and FQNNGV. CDR3 size: 14 residues. The J segment lost 4 bases and the V segment lost 5 bases, leaving 6 bases of the junction unmatched. The CDR3 sequence is CASSTRTGRETQYF. The CDR3 coding sequence is TGTGCCAGCAGCACCCGGACAGGGCGAGAGACCCAGTACTTC. Full variable domain (rest looked up from reference TRBV11-2 and TRBJ2-5): EAGVAQSPRYKIIEKRQSVAFWCNPISGHATLYWYQQILGQGPKLLIQFQNNGVVDDSQLPKDRFSAERLKGVDSTLKIQPAKLEDSAVYLCASSTRTGRETQYFGPGTRLLVL.

This clonotype was seen only a few times. The genes are TRBV11-3 and TRBJ2-3; 8 nucleotides agree with TRBD1. V lost 1 base and J lost 2; bases outside the gene matches: 8. This CDR3 contains 17 residues. Germline V gives CDR1 SGHNT, CDR2 YENEEA. The CDR3 DNA follows: TGTGCCAGCAGCTTAGCCTCCAGGGGGCGTAACACAGATACGCAGTATTTT. Translation gives CASSLASRGRNTDTQYF. The variable domain in full, completed from reference TRBV11-3 and TRBJ2-3, reads EAGVVQSPRYKIIEKKQPVAFWCNPISGHNTLYWYLQNLGQGPELLIRYENEEAVDDSQLPKDRFSAERLKGVDSTLKIQPAELGDSAVYLCASSLASRGRNTDTQYFGPGTRLTVL.

This clonotype was recorded many times. This chain connects TRBV28 to TRBJ1-1, with unresolved D. This CDR3 is built from 11 residues. Trimming removed 3 bases from V and 5 bases from J, with 4 bases in between. CDR1 and CDR2 (germline): MDHEN, SYDVKM. Here the CDR3 reads CASSLLTEAFF. The CDR3 DNA reads as TGTGCCAGCAGTTTGCTGACTGAAGCTTTCTTT.

This clonotype was observed a handful of times. The genes are TRBV25-1 and TRBJ1-4, with 9 bases fitting TRBD1. CDR1 MGHDK and CDR2 SYGVNS come from the germline V gene. The length of the CDR3 is 15 residues. J was trimmed by 8 bases and V by 1 base; bases with no gene match: 5. The CDR3 DNA reads as TGTGCCAGCAGTGAATTGGCGGGACAGGGAGAAAAACTGTTTTTT. Translating gives CASSELAGQGEKLFF.

This clonotype came up many times. The genes are TRBV7-2 and TRBJ1-2, with D possibly TRBD1 on 6 matching bases. CDR1 SGHTA and CDR2 FQGNSA come from the germline V gene. The V end lost 1 base, the J end lost 3 bases, and 9 bases lay between the germline ends. The CDR3 length is 14 residues. The CDR3 nucleotides are TGTGCCAGCAGCTTAGGGCCAGGGGACTATGGCTACACCTTC. The encoded protein is CASSLGPGDYGYTF.

The CDR3 is CASSRSGTRLQETQYF. The CDR3 DNA follows: TGTGCCAGCAGCCGTTCCGGGACTAGACTTCAAGAGACCCAGTACTTC. The J gene is TRBJ2-5, the V gene TRBV6-2 or TRBV6-3; TRBD2 agrees at 8 bases. The CDR3 extends over 16 amino acids. J was trimmed by 2 bases and V by 6 bases; bases with no gene match: 11. CDR1 and CDR2 (germline): MNHEY, SVGEGT.

This clonotype was seen many times. The chain employs TRBV7-2 and TRBJ2-1; unclear D gene. V was trimmed by 1 base and J by 14 bases, leaving 12 bases between them. Germline V gives CDR1 SGHTA, CDR2 FQGNSA. CDR3 length: 12 amino acids. The CDR3 DNA reads as TGTGCCAGCAGCTTAGACGCGGCGAGAAAGTTCTTC. Its translation: CASSLDAARKFF.